The clone carrying this T cell receptor beta chain was picked up a small number of times. These data are taken from a study of CD8+ T cells in alopecia areata. The wider study: Treated patients were given 5 to 10 mg oral tofacitinib twice daily.

It was from alopecia areata patients that lesional scalp punch biopsies and peripheral blood were collected. PBMC-derived CD4+ and CD8+ T cells were sorted. Isolated RNA was reverse transcribed into cDNA used as the sequencing template. Data came from immunoSEQ multiplex PCR; TCRdb stores just in-frame clones and leaves some out. The table records approximately 150,000 clones, approximately 65% of them present only once. Here the sequenced sample was CD8+ T cells sorted from blood, taken at week 0. This sequence was found in a human donor with alopecia areata.

CDR3 DNA sequence: TGCAGTGCTCCAAGCGTGTATACGCAGTATTTT. Translated, it gives CSAPSVYTQYF. The J gene is TRBJ2-3, the V gene TRBV20-1; D is unresolved. This CDR3 region has 11 residues. Per the germline V gene, CDR1 is DFQATT and CDR2 is SNEGSKA (reference sequence). V gave up 5 bases and J gave up 7 bases, with 10 bases separating them.